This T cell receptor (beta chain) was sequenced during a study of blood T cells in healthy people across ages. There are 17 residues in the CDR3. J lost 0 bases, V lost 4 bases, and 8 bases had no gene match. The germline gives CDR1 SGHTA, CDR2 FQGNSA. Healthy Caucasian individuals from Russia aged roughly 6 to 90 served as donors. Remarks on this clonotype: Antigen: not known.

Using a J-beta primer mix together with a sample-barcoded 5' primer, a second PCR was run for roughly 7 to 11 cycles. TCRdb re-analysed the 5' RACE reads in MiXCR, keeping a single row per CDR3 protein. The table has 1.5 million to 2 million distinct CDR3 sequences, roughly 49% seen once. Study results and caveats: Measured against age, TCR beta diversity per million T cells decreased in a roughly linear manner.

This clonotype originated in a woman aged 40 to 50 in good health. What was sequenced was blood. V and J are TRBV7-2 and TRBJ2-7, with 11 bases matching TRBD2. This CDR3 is CASSWNSGGESSYEQYF. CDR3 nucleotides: TGTGCCAGCAGCTGGAATAGCGGGGGGGAGAGCTCCTACGAGCAGTACTTC.